This T cell receptor (beta chain) originates from a study of shared clonotypes between healthy human individuals. CD45RO-negative cells were positively selected for CCR7, leaving out terminally differentiated effector memory CD45RA+ cells. Remarks on this clone: The antigen remains undetermined.

The method was immunoSEQ multiplex PCR; TCRdb's version includes in-frame clones alone and lacks a portion of them. The sample carries more than 2 million clones, around 93% recorded once. The CDR3 contains 17 residues. In germline, CDR1 is MNHNS, CDR2 SASEGT. V was clipped by 2 bases and J by 6 bases, with 20 bases between them. Study-level findings and limits: The study sampled only blood, and tissue repertoires likely differ.

The chain links TRBV6-1 to TRBJ2-1; perhaps D is TRBD1 or TRBD2 (5 bases each). Material: naive CD8+ T cells from PBMCs. The receptor was isolated from a man aged 18-30 years in good health. Some clones in this sample may be carry-over from other donors' samples. DNA for the CDR3: TGTGCCAGCAGTGAACGGATCGGGACGGAAGCGATCAATGAGCAGTTCTTC. Translation: CASSERIGTEAINEQFF.